What follows describes a single T cell receptor (beta chain). The antigen this receptor binds is unknown. Per-base quality was not reported, and no clone a single base away is much larger than it. This entry is derived from a study of shared clonotypes between healthy human individuals (dated by TCRdb to 2020 to 2022). Some background on the complete study: A few men and a couple of women, aged 18 to 49 years, made up the cohort. Blood TCR repertoires of roughly 5 healthy adults were deeply sequenced to estimate repertoire size and the extent of clonotype sharing between individuals. Per donor, three plates each were used for CD4 naive and CD4 memory, two for CD8 naive, and one for CD8 memory. Per donor, leukapheresis produced somewhere between about 0.8 and 9 billion PBMCs. Libraries were prepared and TCR repertoires were sequenced by different laboratories using diverse techniques, in order to increase sequencing depth and limit assay-specific biases. General findings and caveats noted by the study authors: Incomplete sequencing was indicated by rarefaction of sorted-subset datasets, despite the large sequencing depth. Pairwise subsampling indicated that sequencing depth was expected to affect the degree of clonotype sharing among donors. Because the study included only a small number of donors, the genetic and exposure-history diversity represented was limited. Across a handful of donors, approximately 5% of naive CD4, roughly 3.3% of naive CD8, around 2.5% of memory CD4, and 0.4% to 0.45% of memory CD8 clonotypes were shared. Naive subsets generally had larger estimated clonotype richness than memory subsets. Compared with non-shared clonotypes, clonotypes shared by all four sorted-subset donors had higher generation probabilities. Sampling was restricted to blood, and TCR repertoires in tissues likely differ from the TCR repertoires found in blood.

The donors were healthy, HIV-negative adults who had no recently reported acute infections or vaccinations. All donors were Caucasian adults living in Nashville, Tennessee, USA. CD4+ T cells were enriched through magnetic negative selection, after which naive cells were positively selected on CD45RA and the remaining negative fraction served as the memory subset. Blood was collected by leukapheresis, and PBMCs were isolated by Ficoll-Histopaque density gradient centrifugation and then cryopreserved in liquid nitrogen vapor phase. Analytical flow cytometry was used to check the purity and quantity of every magnetically sorted T cell population. Each sorted fraction had its genomic DNA isolated and then quantified by UV absorbance on a Nanodrop 2000c. Using the deep immunoSEQ assay, multiplex PCR amplified TCR CDR3 regions from genomic DNA. For each cell subset, the extracted genomic DNA was distributed evenly across all wells of several immunoSEQ 96-well plates, and each plate served as one replicate. Each replicate PCR for sorted subsets received 150 to 250 ng genomic DNA, equal to tens of thousands of T cell genomes. Purified libraries were quantified with a Qubit 3.0 fluorometer, sized on a Bioanalyzer 2100, and re-quantified with the KAPA Library Quantification kit. A separate single-read 150-cycle Illumina NextSeq 550 flow cell was used to sequence each immunoSEQ 96-well plate. The study's processing was this. The immunoSEQ output contained only junctional sequences without quality scores, so filtering could not match that applied to full-length reads. Sequences were annotated with PyIR, a Python wrapper for IgBLAST v1.9, and V/J genes and CDR3 were assigned using IMGT germline references. Any read was removed if the V/J assignment was weak (E-value above 1e-6), the CDR3 was missing, or the read contained stop codons, out-of-frame junctions, or ambiguous translated residues. V3J clonotypes were defined as sequences sharing the same inferred V gene, J gene, and CDR3 amino acid sequence. Percentage overlap between repertoires was calculated by dividing the number of shared unique clonotypes by the size of the smaller repertoire. Three approaches were used to assess repertoire richness: RTK rarefaction, the Chao1 estimator, and Recon v2.1 estimates of unobserved clonotypes. Generation probabilities were computed with OLGA for all TCRbeta clonotypes obtained by the gDNA method from several donors. TCRdb re-hosts the immuneACCESS table, in-frame sequences only. Its copies lack some clones; in the studies checked, an unresolved V gene accounts for under half of them, and the cause for the rest is not known. The D gene and trimming were derived from the DNA, and the V and J assignments and clone size from that table. Here the sample has over 2 million clones; over 85% occur a single time. Of the sample, more than 0.1% is held by the ten largest clones.

V is cut by 4 bases and J by 1 base, and the space between the germline ends is 11 bases. The CDR3 runs 14 amino acids, cysteine and phenylalanine included. Only the CDR3 DNA is retained, 42 bases long and in frame from the first base. The germline V gene supplies CDR1 MGHRA and CDR2 YSYEKL. The clonotype comes from a man aged 18 to 35 in good health. The specimen was naive CD4+ T cells sorted from blood. Per the publication, the cell subset or site label means: CD45RA+ positively selected. In this chain, TRBV4-1 is recombined with TRBJ2-7; 5 matching bases give a weak D call of TRBD1. CDR3 reads: CASSPRQLSYEQYF. The sequence in DNA is TGCGCCAGCAGCCCTAGACAGCTATCCTACGAGCAGTACTTC.